This TCR beta chain was sequenced during a study of control samples from healthy donors and cancer patients. The protocol was immunoSEQ multiplex PCR, while the TCRdb copy is restricted to in-frame clones and leaves out a portion. The sample yields fewer than 85,000 clones, 90% to 95% seen once. Losses at the gene ends were 3 bases for V and 3 bases for J; bases not matched to a gene: 9. The CDR3 covers 15 residues. Germline CDR1 is GTSNPN and CDR2 is SVGIG (reference sequence). The sequence derives from a man younger than 45 in good health. The chain recombines TRBV30 with TRBJ2-7; the match to TRBD1 covers 9 bases. Sequencing used blood. Written as DNA, the CDR3 is TGTGCCTGGAGCGCGGGTGGGACAGGGTACTACGAGCAGTACTTC. This codes for CAWSAGGTGYYEQYF. Combining the CDR3 with reference TRBV30 and TRBJ2-7 gives the whole variable domain SQTIHQWPATLVQPVGSPLSLECTVEGTSNPNLYWYRQAAGRGLQLLFYSVGIGQISSEVPQNLSASRPQDRQFILSSKKLLLSDSGFYLCAWSAGGTGYYEQYFGPGTRLTVT.